The subject of this entry is one TCR beta chain. Produced via immunoSEQ multiplex PCR; TCRdb's table is partial and in-frame only. The sample records roughly 290,000 clones, around 85% being singletons. The sample originates from a study of blood T cell repertoires in COVID-19. Study in general: COVID-19 samples, acute and convalescent, were from the United States, Italy and Spain.

The V gene end was trimmed by 5 bases and the J gene end by 6 bases; junction bases not matched to a gene: 9. CDR3 length equals 15 residues. The germline V gene has CDR1 WNHNN and CDR2 SYGVQD (reference sequence). The chain couples TRBV10-1 to TRBJ2-1, with TRBD2 matching 8 bases. Sequenced input: PBMCs or T cells enriched from blood (not recorded which). This TCR was sampled from a woman aged 40 to 55 who had recovered from COVID-19. The CDR3 protein is CASSNGGTRTNEQFF. Written as DNA, the CDR3 is TGCGCCAGCAGTAATGGCGGGACTAGGACCAATGAGCAGTTCTTC.